The 14 T cell receptor beta chains below all came from one sample that was sequenced in a study of patients and donors after allogeneic stem cell transplantation. TCRdb recomputed calls from the RT-PCR reads with MiXCR, one row per CDR3 protein. The sample lists about 160,000 distinct CDR3 sequences, 37% seen once, with 50% to 65% in the top ten. The sequencing input was blood, either unsorted or a sorted T cell fraction (not recorded which). The receptors here all came from a human donor who was either an allogeneic HSCT recipient or a stem cell or donor lymphocyte infusion donor (not recorded which). It is not recorded whose cells these are; they may come from a transplant donor.

In its sample, this clonotype was seen a few times. This chain uses TRBV20-1 with TRBJ1-2, with 9 bases matching TRBD1. After removal of 3 bases from V and 8 bases from J, the junction contained 13 bases not matched to a gene. This CDR3 is built from 15 residues. Germline V lookup: CDR1 DFQATT, CDR2 SNEGSKA (reference sequence). CDR3 loop: CSAREAGQGIEGYTF. The CDR3 DNA is TGCAGTGCTAGGGAAGCTGGACAGGGGATCGAGGGCTACACCTTC.

The CDR3 here is CATSGRGAYTEAFF. In DNA form, the CDR3 reads TGTGCCACCAGCGGGAGGGGGGCATATACTGAAGCTTTCTTT. The rearrangement joins TRBV15 to TRBJ1-1, with TRBD1 as a possible D gene (6 bases). There are 14 residues in the CDR3. Germline assignment: CDR1 LNHNV and CDR2 YYDKDF (reference sequence). Trimming left V 5 bases short and J 5 bases short, with 15 bases between.

The chain carries TRBV11-2 and TRBJ1-2; 8 bases align to TRBD1. Germline values: CDR1 SGHAT, CDR2 FQNNGV. Trimming removed 4 bases from V and 8 bases from J; junction bases left unmatched: 6. CDR3 length equals 13 residues. CDR3 DNA: TGTGCCAGCAGCTCGACAGGGGAAAGAGGCTACACCTTC. As protein: CASSSTGERGYTF.

The V call is TRBV20-1, the J call TRBJ1-2; D gene uncertain. Germline lookup yields CDR1 DFQATT and CDR2 SNEGSKA (reference sequence). The CDR3 totals 10 residues. The ends were cut back, 5 bases at V and 7 bases at J, with 8 bases in the middle. The CDR3 is CSAPPGGYTF. The CDR3 bases are TGCAGTGCTCCCCCAGGTGGCTACACCTTC.

The chain joins TRBV30 to TRBJ1-2; D remains ambiguous. The V end was cut by 0 bases, the J end by 7 bases, with 6 bases between. This CDR3 is built from 11 residues. Germline CDR1 reads GTSNPN; CDR2 reads SVGIG (reference sequence). The CDR3 bases are TGTGCCTGGAGTGTCCCGGGTGGCTACACCTTC. Translated, it gives CAWSVPGGYTF.

Remarks on this clonotype: An end of the junction does not agree with germline; a read error may underlie this. The chain joins TRBV7-2 to TRBJ1-1, with 7 nucleotides matching TRBD1. The germline CDR1 and CDR2 sequences are SGHTA and FQGNSA. The CDR3 covers 14 residues. The CDR3, as DNA: TGTGCCAGCAGCTTAGGCAGGGGGAACGCTGAAGCTTTCTTT. It encodes CASSLGRGNAEAFF. Looking up the rest from reference TRBV7-2 and TRBJ1-1 gives the full variable domain: GAGVSQSPSNKVTEKGKDVELRCDPISGHTALYWYRQSLGQGLEFLIYFQGNSAPDKSGLPSDRFSAERTGGSVSTLTIQRTQQEDSAVYLCASSLGRGNAEAFFGQGTRLTVV.

In its sample, this clonotype was seen a few times. The rearrangement joins TRBV12-3 or TRBV12-4 to TRBJ1-3; D uncertain. Trimming shortened V by 7 bases and J by 1 base, and 14 bases separated the two germline ends. This CDR3 has 15 amino acids. The DNA for the CDR3 is TGTGCCAGCACCTCCCTAGTGGGTTCTGGAAACACCATATATTTT. Translation: CASTSLVGSGNTIYF.

This clonotype was detected only a few times. This chain connects TRBV28 to TRBJ1-1; no clear D gene. Trimming pared 3 bases from V and 0 bases from J, leaving 11 bases between. From germline, CDR1 is MDHEN and CDR2 SYDVKM. The length of the CDR3 is 15 residues. The CDR3 DNA reads as TGTGCCAGCAGTTTCGTCACAAGAATGAACACTGAAGCTTTCTTT. This translates into CASSFVTRMNTEAFF.

This chain links TRBV20-1 with TRBJ2-1; D may be TRBD2 (7 bases). This CDR3 region has 15 residues. Trimming cost V 5 bases and J 0 bases, with 14 bases left between them. Germline CDR1 DFQATT, CDR2 SNEGSKA (reference sequence). The CDR3 reads CSAQGRGSSYNEQFF. The CDR3 nucleotides are TGCAGTGCTCAGGGGCGGGGGAGCTCCTACAATGAGCAGTTCTTC.

V is TRBV12-3 or TRBV12-4 and J is TRBJ1-1; D call uncertain. CDR3 size: 13 residues. V was pared by 1 base and J by 3 bases, with 6 bases between. As DNA, the CDR3 is TGTGCCAGCAGTTTAGTCCCTGACACTGAAGCTTTCTTT. This encodes CASSLVPDTEAFF.

This rearrangement joins TRBV4-2 to TRBJ1-5; D gene ambiguous. CDR3 length: 16 amino acids. With 0 bases removed from V and 0 bases from J, the gap between germline ends came to 9 bases. The germline V gene encodes CDR1 LGHNA and CDR2 YNFKEQ. This chain's CDR3 is CASSQDAYYSNQPQHF. CDR3 nucleotide sequence: TGTGCCAGCAGCCAAGATGCATACTATAGCAATCAGCCCCAGCATTTT.

This clonotype was counted between two and nine times. The rearrangement links TRBV4-1 to TRBJ2-5; D not certain. The CDR3 extends over 14 amino acids. V lost 1 base and J 2 bases, leaving 8 bases between the germline ends. Looked up from germline, CDR1 is MGHRA and CDR2 is YSYEKL. This CDR3 reads CASSQALRQETQYF. CDR3 coding DNA: TGCGCCAGCAGCCAAGCGTTGCGGCAAGAGACCCAGTACTTC.

The J gene is TRBJ1-4, the V gene TRBV4-2; D perhaps matches TRBD1 (6 bases). V was clipped by 5 bases and J by 5 bases, with 12 bases between them. Germline CDR1 is LGHNA and CDR2 is YNFKEQ. CDR3 size: 14 residues. The CDR3 sequence: CASSSRTVNEKLFF. CDR3 DNA: TGTGCCAGCAGCTCCCGGACAGTGAATGAAAAACTGTTTTTT.

The V and J genes are TRBV5-1 and TRBJ2-1, with TRBD1 matching over 7 bases. With V trimmed by 3 bases and J by 9 bases, 9 bases remained unmatched. Germline assignment: CDR1 SGHRS and CDR2 YFSETQ. The CDR3 has 14 amino acids. The CDR3 DNA reads TGCGCCAGCAGCTGGGAGATCGCAGGGGGTGAGCAGTTCTTC. It codes for CASSWEIAGGEQFF.